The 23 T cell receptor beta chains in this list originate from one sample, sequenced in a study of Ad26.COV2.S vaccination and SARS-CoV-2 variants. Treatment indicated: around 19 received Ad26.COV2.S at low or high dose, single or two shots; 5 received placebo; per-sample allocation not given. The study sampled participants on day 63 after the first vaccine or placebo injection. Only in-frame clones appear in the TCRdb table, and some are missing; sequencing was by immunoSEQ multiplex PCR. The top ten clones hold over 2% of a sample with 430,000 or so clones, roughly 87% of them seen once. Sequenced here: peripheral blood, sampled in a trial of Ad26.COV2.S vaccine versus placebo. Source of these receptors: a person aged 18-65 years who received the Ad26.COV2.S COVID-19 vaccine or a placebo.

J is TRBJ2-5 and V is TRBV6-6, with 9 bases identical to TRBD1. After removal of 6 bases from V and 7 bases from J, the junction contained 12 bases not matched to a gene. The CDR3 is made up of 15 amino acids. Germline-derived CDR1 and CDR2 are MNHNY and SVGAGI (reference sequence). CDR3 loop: CASSSTGGRGGTQYF. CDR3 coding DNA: TGTGCCAGCAGCTCTACAGGGGGCCGAGGGGGGACCCAGTACTTC.

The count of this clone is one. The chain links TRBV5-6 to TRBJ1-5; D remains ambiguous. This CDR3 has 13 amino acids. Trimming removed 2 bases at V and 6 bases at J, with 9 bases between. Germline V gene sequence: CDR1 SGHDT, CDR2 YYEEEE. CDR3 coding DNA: TGTGCCAGCAGCTTAGCGGATGGTCAGCCCCAGCATTTT. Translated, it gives CASSLADGQPQHF.

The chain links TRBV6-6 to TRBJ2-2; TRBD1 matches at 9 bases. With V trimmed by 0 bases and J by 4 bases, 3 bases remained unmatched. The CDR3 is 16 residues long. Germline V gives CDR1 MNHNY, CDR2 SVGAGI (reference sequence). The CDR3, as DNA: TGTGCCAGCAGTTACTCCAAGACAGGGGGCACCGGGGAGCTGTTTTTT. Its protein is CASSYSKTGGTGELFF.

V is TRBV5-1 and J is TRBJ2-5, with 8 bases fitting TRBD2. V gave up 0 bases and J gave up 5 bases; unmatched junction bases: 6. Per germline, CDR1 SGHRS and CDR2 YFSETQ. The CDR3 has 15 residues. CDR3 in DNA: TGCGCCAGCAGCTTGGCCGGTAGCGGGACTGAGACCCAGTACTTC. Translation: CASSLAGSGTETQYF.

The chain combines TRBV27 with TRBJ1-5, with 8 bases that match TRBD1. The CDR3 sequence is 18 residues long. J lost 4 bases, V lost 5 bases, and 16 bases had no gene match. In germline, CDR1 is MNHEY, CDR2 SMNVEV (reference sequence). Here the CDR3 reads CASSPPLKTGVINQPQHF. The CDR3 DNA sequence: TGTGCCAGCAGTCCCCCTCTGAAGACAGGGGTGATTAATCAGCCCCAGCATTTT.

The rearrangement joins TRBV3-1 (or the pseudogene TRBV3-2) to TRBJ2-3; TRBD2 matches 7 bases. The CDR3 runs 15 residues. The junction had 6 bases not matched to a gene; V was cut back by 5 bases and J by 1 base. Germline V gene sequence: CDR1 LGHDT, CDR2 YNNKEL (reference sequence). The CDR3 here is CASSGLGLRTDTQYF. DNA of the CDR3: TGTGCCAGCAGCGGCTTGGGACTACGCACAGATACGCAGTATTTT.

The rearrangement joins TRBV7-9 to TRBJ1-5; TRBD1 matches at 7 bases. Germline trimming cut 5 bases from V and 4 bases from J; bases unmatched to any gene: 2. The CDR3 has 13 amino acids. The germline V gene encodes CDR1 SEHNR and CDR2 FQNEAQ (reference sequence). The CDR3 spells CASSRDRNQPQHF. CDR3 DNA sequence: TGTGCCAGCAGCCGGGACAGAAATCAGCCCCAGCATTTT.

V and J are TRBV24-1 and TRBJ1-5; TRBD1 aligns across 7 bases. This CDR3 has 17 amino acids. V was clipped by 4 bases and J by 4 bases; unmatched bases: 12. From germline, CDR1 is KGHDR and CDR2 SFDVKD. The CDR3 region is CATSDPDRLRPNQPQHF. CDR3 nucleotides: TGTGCCACCAGTGACCCGGACAGGCTTCGTCCGAATCAGCCCCAGCATTTT.

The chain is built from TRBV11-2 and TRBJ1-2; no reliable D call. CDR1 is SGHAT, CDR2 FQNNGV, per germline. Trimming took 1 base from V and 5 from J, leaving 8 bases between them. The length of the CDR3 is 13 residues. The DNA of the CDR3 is TGTGCCAGCAGCTTAGGTGGGATTTATGGCTACACCTTC. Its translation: CASSLGGIYGYTF. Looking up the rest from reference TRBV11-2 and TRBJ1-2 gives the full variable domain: EAGVAQSPRYKIIEKRQSVAFWCNPISGHATLYWYQQILGQGPKLLIQFQNNGVVDDSQLPKDRFSAERLKGVDSTLKIQPAKLEDSAVYLCASSLGGIYGYTFGSGTRLTVV.

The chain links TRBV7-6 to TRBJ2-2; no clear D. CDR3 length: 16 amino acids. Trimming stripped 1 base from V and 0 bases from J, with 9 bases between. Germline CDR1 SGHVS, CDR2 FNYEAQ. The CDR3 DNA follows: TGTGCCAGCAGCTTAGTAGGGCAGACGAACACCGGGGAGCTGTTTTTT. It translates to CASSLVGQTNTGELFF.

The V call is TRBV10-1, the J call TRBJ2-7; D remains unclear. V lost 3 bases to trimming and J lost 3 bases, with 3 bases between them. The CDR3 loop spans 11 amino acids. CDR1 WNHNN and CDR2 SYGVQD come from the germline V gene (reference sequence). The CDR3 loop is CASSDDYEQYF. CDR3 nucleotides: TGCGCCAGCAGTGACGACTACGAGCAGTACTTC.

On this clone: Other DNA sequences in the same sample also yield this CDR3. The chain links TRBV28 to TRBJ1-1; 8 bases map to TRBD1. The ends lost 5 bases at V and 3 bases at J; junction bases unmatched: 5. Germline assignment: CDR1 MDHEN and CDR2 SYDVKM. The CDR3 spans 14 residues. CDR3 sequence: CASSPGTGHTEAFF. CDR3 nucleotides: TGTGCCAGCAGTCCCGGGACAGGACACACTGAAGCTTTCTTT.

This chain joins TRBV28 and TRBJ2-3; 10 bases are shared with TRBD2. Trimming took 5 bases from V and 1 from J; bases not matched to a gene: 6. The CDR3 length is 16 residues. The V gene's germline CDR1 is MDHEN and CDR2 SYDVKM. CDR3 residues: CASSPWTSGGTDTQYF. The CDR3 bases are TGTGCCAGCAGTCCATGGACTAGCGGAGGCACAGATACGCAGTATTTT.

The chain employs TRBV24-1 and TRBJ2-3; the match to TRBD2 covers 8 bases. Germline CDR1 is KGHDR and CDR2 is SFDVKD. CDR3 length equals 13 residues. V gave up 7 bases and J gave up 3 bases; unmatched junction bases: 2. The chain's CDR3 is CATSGGATDTQYF. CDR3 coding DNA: TGTGCCACCAGCGGGGGGGCAACAGATACGCAGTATTTT.

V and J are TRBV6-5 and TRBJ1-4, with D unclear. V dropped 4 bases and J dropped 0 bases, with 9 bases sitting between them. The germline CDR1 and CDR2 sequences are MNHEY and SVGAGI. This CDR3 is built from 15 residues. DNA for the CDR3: TGTGCCAGCAGTTCCCTCGCCGCAACTAATGAAAAACTGTTTTTT. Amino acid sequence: CASSSLAATNEKLFF.

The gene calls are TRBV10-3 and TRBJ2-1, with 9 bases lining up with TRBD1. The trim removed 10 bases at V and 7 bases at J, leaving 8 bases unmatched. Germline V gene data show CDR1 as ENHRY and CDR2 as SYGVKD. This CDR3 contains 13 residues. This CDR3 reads CASVDRGRNEQFF. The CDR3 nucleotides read TGTGCCAGCGTGGACAGGGGTCGGAATGAGCAGTTCTTC.

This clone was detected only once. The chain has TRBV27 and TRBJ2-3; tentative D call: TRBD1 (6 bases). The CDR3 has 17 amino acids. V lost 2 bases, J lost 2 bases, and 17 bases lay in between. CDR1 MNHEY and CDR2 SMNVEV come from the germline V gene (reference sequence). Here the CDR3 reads CASSLVWTDVFTDTQYF. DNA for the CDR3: TGTGCCAGCAGTTTAGTCTGGACAGACGTTTTCACAGATACGCAGTATTTT.

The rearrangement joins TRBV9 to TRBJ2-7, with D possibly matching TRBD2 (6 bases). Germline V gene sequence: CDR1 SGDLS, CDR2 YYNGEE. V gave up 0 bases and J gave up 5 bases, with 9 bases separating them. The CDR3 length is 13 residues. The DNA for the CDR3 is TGTGCCAGCAGCGTAGTAGGAGGGGACGAGCAGTACTTC. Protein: CASSVVGGDEQYF.

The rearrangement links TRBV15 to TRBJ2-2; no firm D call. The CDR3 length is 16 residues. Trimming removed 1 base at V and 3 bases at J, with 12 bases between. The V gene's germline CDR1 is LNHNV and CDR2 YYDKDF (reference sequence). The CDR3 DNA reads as TGTGCCACCAGCAGAGGGTGGCCCCACGACACCGGGGAGCTGTTTTTT. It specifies CATSRGWPHDTGELFF.

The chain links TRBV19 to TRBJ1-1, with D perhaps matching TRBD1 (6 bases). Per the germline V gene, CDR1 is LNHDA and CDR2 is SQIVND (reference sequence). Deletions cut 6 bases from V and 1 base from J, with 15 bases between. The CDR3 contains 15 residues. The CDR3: CASSSLTRGNTEAFF. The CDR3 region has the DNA TGTGCCAGTAGCAGCCTGACCAGGGGGAACACTGAAGCTTTCTTT.

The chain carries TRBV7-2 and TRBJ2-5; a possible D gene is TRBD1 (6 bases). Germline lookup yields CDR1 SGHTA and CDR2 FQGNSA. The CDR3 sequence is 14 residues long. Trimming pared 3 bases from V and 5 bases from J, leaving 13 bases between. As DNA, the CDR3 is TGTGCCAGCAGCTTTCAGGGGTGGAGTGAGACCCAGTACTTC. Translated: CASSFQGWSETQYF.

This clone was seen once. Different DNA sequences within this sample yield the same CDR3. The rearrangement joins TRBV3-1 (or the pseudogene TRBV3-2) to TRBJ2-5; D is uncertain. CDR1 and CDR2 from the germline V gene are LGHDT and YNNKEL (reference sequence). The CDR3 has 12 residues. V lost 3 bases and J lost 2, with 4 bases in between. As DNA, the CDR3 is TGTGCCAGCAGCCATTTGCAAGAGACCCAGTACTTC. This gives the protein CASSHLQETQYF.

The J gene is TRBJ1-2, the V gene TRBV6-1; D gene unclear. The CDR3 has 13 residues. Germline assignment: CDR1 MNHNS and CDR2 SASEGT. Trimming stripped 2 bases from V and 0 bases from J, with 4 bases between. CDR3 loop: CASSERPNYGYTF. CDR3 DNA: TGTGCCAGCAGTGAAAGACCTAACTATGGCTACACCTTC.